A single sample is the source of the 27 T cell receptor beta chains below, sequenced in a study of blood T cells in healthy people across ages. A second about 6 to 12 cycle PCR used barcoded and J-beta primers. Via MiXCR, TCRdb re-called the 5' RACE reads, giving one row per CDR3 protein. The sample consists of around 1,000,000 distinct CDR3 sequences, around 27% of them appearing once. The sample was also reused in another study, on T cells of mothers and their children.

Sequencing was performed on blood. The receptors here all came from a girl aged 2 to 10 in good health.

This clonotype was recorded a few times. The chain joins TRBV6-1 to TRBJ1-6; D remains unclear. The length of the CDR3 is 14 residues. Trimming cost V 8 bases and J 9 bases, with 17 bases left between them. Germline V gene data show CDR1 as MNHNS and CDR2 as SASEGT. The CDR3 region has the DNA TGTGCCAGCCGGGCAGGCCGAGATAGTTCACCCCTCCACTTT. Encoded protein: CASRAGRDSSPLHF.

CDR3 nucleotide sequence: TGTGCCAGCCGGCGGGAGCATGAGCAGTTCTTC. This translates into CASRREHEQFF. This chain uses TRBV12-3 or TRBV12-4 with TRBJ2-1; TRBD2 matches at 7 bases. With 8 bases clipped from V and 8 bases from J, the junction kept 3 bases outside the gene matches. CDR3 size: 11 residues.

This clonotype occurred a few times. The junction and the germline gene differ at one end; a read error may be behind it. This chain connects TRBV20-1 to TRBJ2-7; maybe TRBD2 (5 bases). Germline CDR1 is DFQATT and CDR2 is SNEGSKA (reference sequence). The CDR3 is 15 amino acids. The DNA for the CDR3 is TGCAGTGGACGAACGGGTGAGGGTCGGGCCTATGAGCAGTACTTC. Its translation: CSGRTGEGRAYEQYF.

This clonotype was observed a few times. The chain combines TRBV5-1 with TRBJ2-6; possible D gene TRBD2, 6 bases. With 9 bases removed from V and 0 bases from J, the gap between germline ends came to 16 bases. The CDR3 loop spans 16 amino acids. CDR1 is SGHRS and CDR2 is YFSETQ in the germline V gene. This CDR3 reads CATTAGSGSGANVLTF. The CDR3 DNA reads TGCGCCACTACAGCCGGGAGCGGCTCTGGGGCCAACGTCCTGACTTTC.

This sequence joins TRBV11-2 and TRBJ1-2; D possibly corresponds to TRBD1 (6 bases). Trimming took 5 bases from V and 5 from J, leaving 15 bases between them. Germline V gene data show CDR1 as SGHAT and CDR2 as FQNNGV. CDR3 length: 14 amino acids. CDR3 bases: TGTGCCAGCAGCCCTGAGGGGGGCCCATATGGCTACACCTTC. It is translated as CASSPEGGPYGYTF.

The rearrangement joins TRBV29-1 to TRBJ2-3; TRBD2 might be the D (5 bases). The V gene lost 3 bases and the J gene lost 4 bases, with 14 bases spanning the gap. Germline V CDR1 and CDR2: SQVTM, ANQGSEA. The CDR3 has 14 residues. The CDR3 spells CSVEVWRTPDTQYF. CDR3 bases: TGCAGCGTTGAGGTTTGGAGGACTCCAGATACGCAGTATTTT.

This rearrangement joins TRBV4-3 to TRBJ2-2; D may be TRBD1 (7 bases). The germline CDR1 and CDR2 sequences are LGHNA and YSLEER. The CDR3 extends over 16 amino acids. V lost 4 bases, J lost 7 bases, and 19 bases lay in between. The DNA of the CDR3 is TGCGCCAGCAGCCCCAGAGGAGGGGGCACTATCGGGGAGCTGTTTTTT. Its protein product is CASSPRGGGTIGELFF.

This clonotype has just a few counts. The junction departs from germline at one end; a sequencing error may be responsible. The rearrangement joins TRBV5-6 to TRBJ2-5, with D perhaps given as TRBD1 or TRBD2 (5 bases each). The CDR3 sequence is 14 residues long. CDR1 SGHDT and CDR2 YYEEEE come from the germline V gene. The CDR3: CASSLWPPGPGLFF. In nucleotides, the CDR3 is TGTGCCAGCAGCTTGTGGCCACCGGGACCGGGGCTTTTCTTC.

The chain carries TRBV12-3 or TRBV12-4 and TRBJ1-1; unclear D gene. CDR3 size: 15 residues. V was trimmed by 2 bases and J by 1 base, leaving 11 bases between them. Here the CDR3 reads CASSLSGLRNTEAFF. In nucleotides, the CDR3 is TGTGCCAGCAGTTTAAGTGGTTTAAGGAACACTGAAGCTTTCTTT.

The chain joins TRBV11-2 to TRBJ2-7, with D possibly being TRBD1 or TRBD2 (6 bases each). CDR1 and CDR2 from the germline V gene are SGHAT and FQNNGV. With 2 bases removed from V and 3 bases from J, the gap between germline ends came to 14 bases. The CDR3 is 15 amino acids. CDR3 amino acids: CASSLSRDTRYEQYF. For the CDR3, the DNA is TGTGCCAGCAGCTTATCGCGGGACACACGCTACGAGCAGTACTTC.

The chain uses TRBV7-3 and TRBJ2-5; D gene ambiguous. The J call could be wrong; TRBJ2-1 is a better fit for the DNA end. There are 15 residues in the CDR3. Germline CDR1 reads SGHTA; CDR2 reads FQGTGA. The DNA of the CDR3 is TGTGCCAGCAGCACGTTCCAGGCGAGATACAATGAGCAGTTCTTC. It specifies CASSTFQARYNEQFF.

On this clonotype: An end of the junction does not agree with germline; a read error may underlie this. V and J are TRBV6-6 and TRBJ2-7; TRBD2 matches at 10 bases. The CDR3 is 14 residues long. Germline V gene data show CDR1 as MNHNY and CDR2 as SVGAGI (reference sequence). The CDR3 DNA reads TGTGCCAGCAGAGTGGAGCGGGAGGGCCCGCGGGTGGACTTC. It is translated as CASRVEREGPRVDF.

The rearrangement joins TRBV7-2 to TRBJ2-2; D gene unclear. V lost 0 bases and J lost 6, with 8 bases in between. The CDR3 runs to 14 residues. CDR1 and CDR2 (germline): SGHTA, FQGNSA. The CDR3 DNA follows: TGTGCCAGCAGCTTAGCCCCGGCGGCCGGGGAGCTGTTTTTT. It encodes CASSLAPAAGELFF.

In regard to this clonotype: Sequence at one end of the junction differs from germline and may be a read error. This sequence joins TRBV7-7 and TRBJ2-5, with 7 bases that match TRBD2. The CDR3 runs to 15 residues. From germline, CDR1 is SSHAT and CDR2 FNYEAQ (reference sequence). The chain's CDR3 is CASSSDGTGGETQYF. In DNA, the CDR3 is TGTGCTAGCAGCTCGGATGGGACGGGGGGAGAGACCCAGTACTTC.

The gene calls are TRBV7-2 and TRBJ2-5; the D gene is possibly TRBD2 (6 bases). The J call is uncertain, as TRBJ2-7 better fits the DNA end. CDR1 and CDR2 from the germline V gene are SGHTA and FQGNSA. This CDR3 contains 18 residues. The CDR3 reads CASSLQIKVGGIPYEQYF. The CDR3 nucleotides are TGTGCCAGCAGCTTGCAGATAAAAGTTGGAGGGATCCCCTACGAGCAGTACTTC.

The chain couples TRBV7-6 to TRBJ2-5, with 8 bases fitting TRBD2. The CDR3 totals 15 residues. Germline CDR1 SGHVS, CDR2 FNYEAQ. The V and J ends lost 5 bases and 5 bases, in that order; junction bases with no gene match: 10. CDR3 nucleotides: TGTGCCAGCAGCCCATCCAGGACTAGCAGGGAGACCCAGTACTTC. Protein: CASSPSRTSRETQYF. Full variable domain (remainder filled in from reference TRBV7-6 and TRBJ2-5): GAGVSQSPRYKVTKRGQDVALRCDPISGHVSLYWYRQALGQGPEFLTYFNYEAQQDKSGLPNDRFSAERPEGSISTLTIQRTEQRDSAMYRCASSPSRTSRETQYFGPGTRLLVL.

This chain's CDR3 is CSVAGLFPEQFF. The CDR3 DNA reads as TGCAGCGTTGCCGGGCTTTTCCCTGAGCAGTTCTTC. J is TRBJ2-1 and V is TRBV29-1; no firm D call. The germline gives CDR1 SQVTM, CDR2 ANQGSEA. The length of the CDR3 is 12 residues. V lost 4 bases to trimming and J lost 9 bases, with 13 bases between them.

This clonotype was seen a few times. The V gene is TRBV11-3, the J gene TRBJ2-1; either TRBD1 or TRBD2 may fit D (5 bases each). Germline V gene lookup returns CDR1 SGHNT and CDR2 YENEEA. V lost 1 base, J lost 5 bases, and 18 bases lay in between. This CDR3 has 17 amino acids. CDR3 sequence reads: CASSLGPGELGHNEQFF. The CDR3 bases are TGTGCCAGCAGCTTAGGCCCTGGGGAGTTGGGACACAATGAGCAGTTCTTC.

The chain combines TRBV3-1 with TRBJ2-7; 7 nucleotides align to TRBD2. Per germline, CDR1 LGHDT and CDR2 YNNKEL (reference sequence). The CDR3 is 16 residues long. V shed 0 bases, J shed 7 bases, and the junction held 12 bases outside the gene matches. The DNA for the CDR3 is TGTGCCAGCAGCCAAGATCGAGGGAGGGCGAATTCAGAGCAGTACTTC. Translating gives CASSQDRGRANSEQYF.

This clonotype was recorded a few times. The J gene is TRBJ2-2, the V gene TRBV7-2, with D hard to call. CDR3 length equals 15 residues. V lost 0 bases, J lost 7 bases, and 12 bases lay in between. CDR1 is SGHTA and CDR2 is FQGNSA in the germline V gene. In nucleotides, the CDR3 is TGTGCCAGCAGCTTAGCTCATGGTCCCAACGGGGAGCTGTTTTTT. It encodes CASSLAHGPNGELFF.

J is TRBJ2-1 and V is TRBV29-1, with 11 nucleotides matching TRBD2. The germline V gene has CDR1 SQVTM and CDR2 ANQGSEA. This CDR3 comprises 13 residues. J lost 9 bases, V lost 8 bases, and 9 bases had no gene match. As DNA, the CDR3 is TGCAGCCTCCTAGCGGGAGGAGCGGGTGAGCAGTTCTTC. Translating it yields CSLLAGGAGEQFF.

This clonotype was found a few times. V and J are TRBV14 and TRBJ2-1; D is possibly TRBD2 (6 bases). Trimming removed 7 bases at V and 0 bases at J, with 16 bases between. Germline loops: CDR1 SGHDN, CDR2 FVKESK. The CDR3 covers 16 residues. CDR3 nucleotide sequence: TGTGCCAGCATTAAAAATGCGGGGAGCTCCTACAATGAGCAGTTCTTC. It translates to CASIKNAGSSYNEQFF. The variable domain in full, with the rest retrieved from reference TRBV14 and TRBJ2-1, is EAGVTQFPSHSVIEKGQTVTLRCDPISGHDNLYWYRRVMGKEIKFLLHFVKESKQDESGMPNNRFLAERTGGTYSTLKVQPAELEDSGVYFCASIKNAGSSYNEQFFGPGTRLTVL.

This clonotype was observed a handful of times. The CDR3 sequence: CASSQGVAWTTDYEQYF. The CDR3 DNA follows: TGTGCCAGCAGCCAAGGGGTCGCTTGGACAACTGACTACGAGCAGTACTTC. The rearrangement uses TRBV4-2 and TRBJ2-7, with D perhaps TRBD1 (5 bases). The CDR3 spans 17 residues. Germline lookup yields CDR1 LGHNA and CDR2 YNFKEQ. Trimming left V 1 base short and J 3 bases short, with 19 bases between.

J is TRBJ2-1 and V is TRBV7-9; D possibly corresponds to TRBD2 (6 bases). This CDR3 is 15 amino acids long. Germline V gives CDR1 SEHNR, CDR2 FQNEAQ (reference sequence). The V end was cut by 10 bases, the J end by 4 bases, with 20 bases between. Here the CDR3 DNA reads TGTGCCACCCCCCCGGGTAGCGGACTATACAATGAGCAGTTCTTC. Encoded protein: CATPPGSGLYNEQFF. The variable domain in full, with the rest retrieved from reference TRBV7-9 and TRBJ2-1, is DTGVSQNPRHKITKRGQNVTFRCDPISEHNRLYWYRQTLGQGPEFLTYFQNEAQLEKSRLLSDRFSAERPKGSFSTLEIQRTEQGDSAMYLCATPPGSGLYNEQFFGPGTRLTVL.

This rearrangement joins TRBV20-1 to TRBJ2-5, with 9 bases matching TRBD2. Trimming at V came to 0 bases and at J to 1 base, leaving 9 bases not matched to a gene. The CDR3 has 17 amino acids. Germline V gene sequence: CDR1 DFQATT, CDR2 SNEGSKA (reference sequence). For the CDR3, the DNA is TGCAGTGCTAGAGATGGGGCTAGCGGGGCGCTCCAAGAGACCCAGTACTTC. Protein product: CSARDGASGALQETQYF.

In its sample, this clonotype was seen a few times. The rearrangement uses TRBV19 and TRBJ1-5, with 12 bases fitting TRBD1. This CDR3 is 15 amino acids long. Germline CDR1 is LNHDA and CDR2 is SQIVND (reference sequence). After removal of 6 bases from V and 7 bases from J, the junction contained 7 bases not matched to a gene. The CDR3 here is CASRGGQGAAQPQHF. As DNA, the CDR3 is TGTGCCAGTAGAGGGGGACAGGGGGCAGCGCAGCCCCAGCATTTT.

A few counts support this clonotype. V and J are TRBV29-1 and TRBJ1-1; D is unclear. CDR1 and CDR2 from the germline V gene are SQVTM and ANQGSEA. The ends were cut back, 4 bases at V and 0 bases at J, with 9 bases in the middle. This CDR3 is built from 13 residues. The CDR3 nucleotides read TGCAGCGTTGGTAACAAGATGAACACTGAAGCTTTCTTT. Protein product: CSVGNKMNTEAFF. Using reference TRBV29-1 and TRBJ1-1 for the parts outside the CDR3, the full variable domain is SAVISQKPSRDICQRGTSLTIQCQVDSQVTMMFWYRQQPGQSLTLIATANQGSEATYESGFVIDKFPISRPNLTFSTLTVSNMSPEDSSIYLCSVGNKMNTEAFFGQGTRLTVV.